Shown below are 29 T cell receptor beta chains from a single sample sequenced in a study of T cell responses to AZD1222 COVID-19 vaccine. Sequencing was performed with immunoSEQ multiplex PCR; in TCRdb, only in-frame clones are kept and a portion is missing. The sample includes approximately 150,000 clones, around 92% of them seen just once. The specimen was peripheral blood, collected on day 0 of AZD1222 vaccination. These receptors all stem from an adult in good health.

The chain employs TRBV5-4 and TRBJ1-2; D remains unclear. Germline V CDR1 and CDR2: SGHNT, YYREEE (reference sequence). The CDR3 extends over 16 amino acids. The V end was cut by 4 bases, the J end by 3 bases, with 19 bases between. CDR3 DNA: TGTGCCAGCAGCCCCGACCGGGCAGGAGCCTACTATGGCTACACCTTC. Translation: CASSPDRAGAYYGYTF.

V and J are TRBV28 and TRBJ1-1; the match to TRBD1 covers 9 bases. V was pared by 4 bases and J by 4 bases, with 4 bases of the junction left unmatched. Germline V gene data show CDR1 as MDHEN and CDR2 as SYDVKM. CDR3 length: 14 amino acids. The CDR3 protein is CASSSQGARTEAFF. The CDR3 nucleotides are TGTGCCAGCAGTTCACAGGGGGCCCGCACTGAAGCTTTCTTT.

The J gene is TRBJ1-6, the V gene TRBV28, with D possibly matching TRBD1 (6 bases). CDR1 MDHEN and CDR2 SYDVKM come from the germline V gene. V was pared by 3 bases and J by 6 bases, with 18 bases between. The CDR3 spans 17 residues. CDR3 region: CASSLAPGAAGNSPLHF. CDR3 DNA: TGTGCCAGCAGTTTGGCCCCGGGGGCAGCTGGTAATTCACCCCTCCACTTT.

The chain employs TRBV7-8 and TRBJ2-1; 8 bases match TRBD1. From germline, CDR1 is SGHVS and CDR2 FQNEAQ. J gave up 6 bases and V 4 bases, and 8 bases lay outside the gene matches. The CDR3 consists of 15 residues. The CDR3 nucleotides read TGTGCCAGCAGCTCCCAGCAAACAGGGGGCAATGAGCAGTTCTTC. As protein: CASSSQQTGGNEQFF.

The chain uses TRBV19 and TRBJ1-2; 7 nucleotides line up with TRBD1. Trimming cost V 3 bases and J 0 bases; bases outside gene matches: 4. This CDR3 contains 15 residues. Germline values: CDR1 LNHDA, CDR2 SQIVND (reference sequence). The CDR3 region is CASSIRQGANYGYTF. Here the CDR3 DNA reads TGTGCCAGTAGTATCCGACAGGGAGCTAACTATGGCTACACCTTC.

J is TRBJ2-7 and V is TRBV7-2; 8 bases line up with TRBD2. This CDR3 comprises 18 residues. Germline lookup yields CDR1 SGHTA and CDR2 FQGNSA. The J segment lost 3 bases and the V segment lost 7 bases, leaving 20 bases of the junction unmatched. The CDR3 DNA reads TGTGCCAGCACCCGAAAGGTAGCGGGAACGGTGACGTACTACGAGCAGTACTTC. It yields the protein CASTRKVAGTVTYYEQYF.

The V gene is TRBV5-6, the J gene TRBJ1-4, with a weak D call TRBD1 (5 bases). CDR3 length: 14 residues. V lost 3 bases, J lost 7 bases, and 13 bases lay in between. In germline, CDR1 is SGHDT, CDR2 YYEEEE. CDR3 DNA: TGTGCCAGCAGCTCGGACACGGCTACTGAAAAACTGTTTTTT. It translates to CASSSDTATEKLFF.

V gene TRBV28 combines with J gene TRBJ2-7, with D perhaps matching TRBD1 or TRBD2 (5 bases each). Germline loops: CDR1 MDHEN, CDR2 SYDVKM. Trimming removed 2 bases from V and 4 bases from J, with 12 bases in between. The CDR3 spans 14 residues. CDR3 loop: CASSLPGPLYEQYF. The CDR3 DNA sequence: TGTGCCAGCAGTTTACCGGGGCCCCTGTACGAGCAGTACTTC.

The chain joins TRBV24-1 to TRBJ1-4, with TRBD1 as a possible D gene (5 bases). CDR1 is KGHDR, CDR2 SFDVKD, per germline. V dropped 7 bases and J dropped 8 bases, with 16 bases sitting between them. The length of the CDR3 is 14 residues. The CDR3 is CATSDSGTGEKLFF. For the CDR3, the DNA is TGTGCCACCAGCGACTCCGGGACGGGAGAAAAACTGTTTTTT.

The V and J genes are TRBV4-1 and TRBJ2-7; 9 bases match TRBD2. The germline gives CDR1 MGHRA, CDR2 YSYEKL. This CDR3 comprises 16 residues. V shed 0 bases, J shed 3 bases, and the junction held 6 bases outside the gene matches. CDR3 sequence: CASSQEGSGSFYEQYF. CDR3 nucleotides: TGCGCCAGCAGCCAAGAGGGTAGCGGGAGCTTCTACGAGCAGTACTTC.

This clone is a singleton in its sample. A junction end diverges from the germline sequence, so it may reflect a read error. The CDR3 sequence: CASTLQQGGNPGNTIYF. The CDR3 DNA sequence: TGTGCCAGCACCTTACAGCAGGGAGGGAACCCTGGAAACACCATATATTTT. V and J are TRBV7-6 and TRBJ1-3; perhaps TRBD1 as D (5 bases). Germline-derived CDR1 and CDR2 are SGHVS and FNYEAQ. The CDR3 sequence is 17 residues long.

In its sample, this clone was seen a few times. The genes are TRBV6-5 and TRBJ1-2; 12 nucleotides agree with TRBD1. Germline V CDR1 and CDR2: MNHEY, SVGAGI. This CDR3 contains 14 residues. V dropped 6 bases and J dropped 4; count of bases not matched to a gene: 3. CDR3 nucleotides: TGTGCCAGCAGCGGGACAGGGGGCCCCTATGGCTACACCTTC. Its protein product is CASSGTGGPYGYTF.

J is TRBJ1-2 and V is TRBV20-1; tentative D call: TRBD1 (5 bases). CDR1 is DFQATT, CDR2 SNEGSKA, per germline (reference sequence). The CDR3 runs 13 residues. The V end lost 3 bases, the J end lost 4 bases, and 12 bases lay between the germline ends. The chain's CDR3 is CSASDRGGYGYTF. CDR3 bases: TGCAGTGCTAGTGATAGGGGTGGCTATGGCTACACCTTC.

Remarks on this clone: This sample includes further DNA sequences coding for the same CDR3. CDR3 DNA: TGTGCCAGCAGTTTGAGAGGCTCCTACGAGCAGTACTTC. Amino acids: CASSLRGSYEQYF. J is TRBJ2-7 and V is TRBV27; D gene ambiguous. Germline CDR1 and CDR2: MNHEY and SMNVEV (reference sequence). V was trimmed by 3 bases and J by 0 bases, leaving 6 bases between them. CDR3 length: 13 residues.

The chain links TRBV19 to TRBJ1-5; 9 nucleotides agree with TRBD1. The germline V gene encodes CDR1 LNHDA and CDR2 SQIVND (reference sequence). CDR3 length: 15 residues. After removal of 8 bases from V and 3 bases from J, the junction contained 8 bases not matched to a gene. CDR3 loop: CASGLGTGYNQPQHF. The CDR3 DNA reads TGTGCCAGTGGGCTTGGGACAGGGTACAATCAGCCCCAGCATTTT.

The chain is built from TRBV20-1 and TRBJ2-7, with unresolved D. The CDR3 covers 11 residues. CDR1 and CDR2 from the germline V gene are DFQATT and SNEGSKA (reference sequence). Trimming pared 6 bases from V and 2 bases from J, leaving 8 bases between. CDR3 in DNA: TGCAGTGCCAAAAACACCTACGAGCAGTACTTC. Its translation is CSAKNTYEQYF.

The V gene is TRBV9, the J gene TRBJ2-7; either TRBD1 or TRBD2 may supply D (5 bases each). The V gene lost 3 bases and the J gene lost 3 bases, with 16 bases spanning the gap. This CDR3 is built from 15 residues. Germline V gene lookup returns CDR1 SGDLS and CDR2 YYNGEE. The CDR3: CASSEGPPSRYEQYF. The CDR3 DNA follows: TGTGCCAGCAGCGAGGGACCGCCTTCCCGCTACGAGCAGTACTTC.

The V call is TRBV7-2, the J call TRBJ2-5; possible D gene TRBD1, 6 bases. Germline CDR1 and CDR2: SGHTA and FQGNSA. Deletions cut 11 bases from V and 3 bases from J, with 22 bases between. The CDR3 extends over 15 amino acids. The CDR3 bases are TGTGCCTGCTCCGACCCGGGACAAGGGAAAGAGACCCAGTACTTC. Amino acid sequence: CACSDPGQGKETQYF. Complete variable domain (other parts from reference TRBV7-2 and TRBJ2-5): GAGVSQSPSNKVTEKGKDVELRCDPISGHTALYWYRQSLGQGLEFLIYFQGNSAPDKSGLPSDRFSAERTGGSVSTLTIQRTQQEDSAVYLCACSDPGQGKETQYFGPGTRLLVL.

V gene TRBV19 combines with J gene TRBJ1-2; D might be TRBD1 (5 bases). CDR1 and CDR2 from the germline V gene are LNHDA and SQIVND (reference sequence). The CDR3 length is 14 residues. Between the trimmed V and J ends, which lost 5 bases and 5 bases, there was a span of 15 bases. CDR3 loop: CASSVAPGGYGYTF. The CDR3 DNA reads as TGTGCCAGTAGTGTGGCCCCGGGGGGATATGGCTACACCTTC.

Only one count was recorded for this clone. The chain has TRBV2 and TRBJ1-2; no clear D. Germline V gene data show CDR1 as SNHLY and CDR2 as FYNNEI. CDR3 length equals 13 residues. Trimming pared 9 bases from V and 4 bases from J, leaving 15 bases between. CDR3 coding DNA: TGTGCCAGTGAAACGGCGGGGTCCTATGGCTACACCTTC. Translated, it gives CASETAGSYGYTF.

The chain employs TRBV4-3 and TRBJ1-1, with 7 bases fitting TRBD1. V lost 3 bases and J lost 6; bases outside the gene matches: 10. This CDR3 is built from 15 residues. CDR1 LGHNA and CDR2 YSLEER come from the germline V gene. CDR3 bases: TGCGCCAGCAGCCAGAGGGGACAGCTCCTCCCTGAAGCTTTCTTT. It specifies CASSQRGQLLPEAFF.

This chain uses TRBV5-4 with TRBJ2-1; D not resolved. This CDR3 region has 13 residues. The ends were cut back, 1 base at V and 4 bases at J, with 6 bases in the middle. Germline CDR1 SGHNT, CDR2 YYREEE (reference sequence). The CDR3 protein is CASSLYGYNEQFF. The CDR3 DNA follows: TGTGCCAGCAGCTTGTATGGATACAATGAGCAGTTCTTC. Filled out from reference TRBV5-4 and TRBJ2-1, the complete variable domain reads ETGVTQSPTHLIKTRGQQVTLRCSSQSGHNTVSWYQQALGQGPQFIFQYYREEENGRGNFPPRFSGLQFPNYSSELNVNALELDDSALYLCASSLYGYNEQFFGPGTRLTVL.

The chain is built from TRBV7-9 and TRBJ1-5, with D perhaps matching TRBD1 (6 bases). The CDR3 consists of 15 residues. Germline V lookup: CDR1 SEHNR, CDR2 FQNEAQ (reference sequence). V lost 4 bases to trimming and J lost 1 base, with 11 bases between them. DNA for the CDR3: TGTGCCAGCAGCTCGGAGGGGGACAGCAATCAGCCCCAGCATTTT. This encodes CASSSEGDSNQPQHF.

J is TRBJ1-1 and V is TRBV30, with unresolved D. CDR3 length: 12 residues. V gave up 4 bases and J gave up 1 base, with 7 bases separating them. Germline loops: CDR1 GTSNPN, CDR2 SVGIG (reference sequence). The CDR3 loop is CAWNRQNTEAFF. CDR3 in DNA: TGTGCCTGGAATAGGCAGAACACTGAAGCTTTCTTT. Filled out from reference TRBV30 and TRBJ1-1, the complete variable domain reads SQTIHQWPATLVQPVGSPLSLECTVEGTSNPNLYWYRQAAGRGLQLLFYSVGIGQISSEVPQNLSASRPQDRQFILSSKKLLLSDSGFYLCAWNRQNTEAFFGQGTRLTVV.

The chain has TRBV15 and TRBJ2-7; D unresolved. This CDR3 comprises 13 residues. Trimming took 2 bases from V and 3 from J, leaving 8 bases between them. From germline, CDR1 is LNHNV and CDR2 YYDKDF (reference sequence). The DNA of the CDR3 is TGTGCCACCAGCAGACCTCCAAACTACGAGCAGTACTTC. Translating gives CATSRPPNYEQYF. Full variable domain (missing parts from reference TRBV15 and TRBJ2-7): DAMVIQNPRYQVTQFGKPVTLSCSQTLNHNVMYWYQQKSSQAPKLLFHYYDKDFNNEADTPDNFQSRRPNTSFCFLDIRSPGLGDTAMYLCATSRPPNYEQYFGPGTRLTVT.

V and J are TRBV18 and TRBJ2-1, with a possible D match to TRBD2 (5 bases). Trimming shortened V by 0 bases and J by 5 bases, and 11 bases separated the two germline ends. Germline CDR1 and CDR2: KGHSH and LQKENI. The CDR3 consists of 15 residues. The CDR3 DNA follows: TGTGCCAGCTCACCACCGAACGGGGTTGACAATGAGCAGTTCTTC. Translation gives CASSPPNGVDNEQFF.

The CDR3 here is CASSSWTGEVNEQFF. CDR3 nucleotide sequence: TGCGCCAGCAGCTCTTGGACAGGGGAGGTCAATGAGCAGTTCTTC. The rearrangement links TRBV5-1 to TRBJ2-1, with 9 bases that match TRBD1. CDR1 and CDR2 (germline): SGHRS, YFSETQ. The length of the CDR3 is 15 residues. The J segment lost 6 bases and the V segment lost 3 bases, leaving 7 bases of the junction unmatched.

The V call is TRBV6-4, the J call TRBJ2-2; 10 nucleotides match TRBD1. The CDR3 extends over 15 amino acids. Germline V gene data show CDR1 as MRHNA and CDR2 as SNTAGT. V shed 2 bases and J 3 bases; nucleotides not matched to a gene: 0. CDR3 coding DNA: TGTGCCAGCAGTGACGGGACAGGGGACACCGGGGAGCTGTTTTTT. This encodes CASSDGTGDTGELFF.

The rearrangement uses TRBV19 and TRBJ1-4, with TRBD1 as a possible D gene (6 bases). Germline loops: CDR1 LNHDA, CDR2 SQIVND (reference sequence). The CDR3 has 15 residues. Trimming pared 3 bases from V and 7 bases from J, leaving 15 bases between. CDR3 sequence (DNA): TGTGCCAGTAGTATGGGGGGGGCCCTGGCTGAAAAACTGTTTTTT. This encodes CASSMGGALAEKLFF.